Only a few counts were recorded for the clone carrying this T cell receptor beta chain. Its antigen is not identified. This sample stems from a study of T cells after yellow fever vaccination. General study points: Highly abundant clonotypes carried over from the bulk population could end up in FACS-sorted repertoires as contaminants. CD4 and CD8 compartments shared a small share of clonotypes, likely from convergent recombination.

The 5'RACE template-switching step produced TCR cDNA and added a universal primer site and UMIs. MiXCR was run by TCRdb on the 5' RACE reads, yielding one entry per CDR3 protein. The sample lists 610,000 or so distinct CDR3 sequences; more than 9% were seen once. The sequence came from a man aged 30 to 39 who received the YFV17D yellow fever vaccine. Sequencing used PBMCs, obtained on the day of the yellow fever booster vaccination.

This chain's CDR3 is CASSPRGLAGGETQYF. CDR3 DNA: TGTGCCAGCTCACCACGGGGACTGGCGGGAGGAGAGACCCAGTACTTC. The chain combines TRBV18 with TRBJ2-5, with 8 bases matching TRBD2. The trim removed 1 base at V and 4 bases at J, leaving 8 bases unmatched. Germline CDR1 reads KGHSH; CDR2 reads LQKENI. The CDR3 runs 16 residues.